This is a list of T cell receptor beta chains from one sample in a study of T cells in Graves' hyperthyroidism and ophthalmopathy. TCRdb independently ran MiXCR on the multiplex PCR reads; one entry per CDR3 protein. The sample records about half a million distinct CDR3 sequences, about 20% being singletons. The sample was blood. All receptors come from a man aged 40-49 years with Graves' ophthalmopathy. The CDR3 runs from the conserved cysteine through the conserved F or W. The D gene is left open where the match is weak. Part of the rows lack a size; the others show once, few, many or a class for expanded clones.

clone_size j_call v_call d_call cdr3_aa cdr3_nt
many TRBJ2-7 TRBV5-1 TRBD2 CASSLDGASGPYEQYF TGCGCCAGCAGCTTGGATGGTGCTAGCGGCCCCTACGAGCAGTACTTC
many TRBJ2-1 TRBV29-1 - CSVWYGGYNEQFF TGCAGCGTTTGGTACGGGGGCTACAATGAGCAGTTCTTC
- TRBJ2-5 TRBV7-8 - CASSRDQSPETQYF TGTGCCAGCAGCCGGGACCAATCGCCAGAGACCCAGTACTTC
many TRBJ2-2 TRBV7-3 TRBD1 CASSSGQGMNTGELFF TGTGCCAGCAGCTCCGGACAGGGGATGAACACCGGGGAGCTGTTTTTT
- TRBJ1-1 TRBV28 TRBD1 CASSSVQGAFTEAFF TGTGCCAGCAGTTCTGTACAGGGGGCGTTCACTGAAGCTTTCTTT
many TRBJ2-7 TRBV30 - CACDSTSYEQYF TGTGCCTGCGACAGCACCTCCTACGAGCAGTACTTC
- TRBJ2-7 TRBV27 - CASSGRPSYEQYF TGTGCCAGCAGCGGCAGACCCTCCTACGAGCAGTACTTC
- TRBJ2-7 TRBV3-1 - CASSRVNGEQYF TGTGCCAGCAGCCGAGTAAACGGCGAGCAGTACTTC
- TRBJ1-2 TRBV6-1 - CASSEALQASNYGYTF TGTGCCAGCAGTGAAGCGCTTCAGGCCTCTAACTATGGCTACACCTTC
many TRBJ2-1 TRBV5-1 - CASSPVGAVSSYNEQFF TGCGCCAGCAGCCCCGTAGGGGCGGTCAGCTCCTACAATGAGCAGTTCTTC
many TRBJ1-5 TRBV28 - CASSLLRYSNQPQHF TGTGCCAGCAGTTTGTTACGTTATAGCAATCAGCCCCAGCATTTT
many TRBJ1-2 TRBV11-2 - CASSLKGSYGYTF TGTGCCAGCAGCTTAAAGGGGTCCTATGGCTACACCTTC
- TRBJ1-5 TRBV11-2 - CASRGAGGINQPQHF TGTGCCAGCAGGGGAGCCGGAGGCATCAATCAGCCCCAGCATTTT
- TRBJ2-1 TRBV30 TRBD1 CASQDRGSGDEQFF TGTGCCTCTCAAGACAGGGGCTCGGGGGATGAGCAGTTCTTC
few TRBJ1-1 TRBV6-1 - CASSEPGRGAFF TGTGCCAGCAGTGAACCGGGCCGCGGAGCTTTCTTT
many TRBJ1-2 TRBV30 TRBD1 CAFGGTGYTNYGYTF TGTGCCTTCGGGGGGACAGGCTATACTAACTATGGCTACACCTTC
many TRBJ2-2 TRBV7-3 - CASSFTRNTGELFF TGTGCCAGCAGCTTTACCAGGAACACCGGGGAGCTGTTTTTT
few TRBJ2-1 TRBV7-2 TRBD2 CASRSSGVQFF TGTGCCAGCAGGTCTAGCGGCGTACAGTTCTTC
- TRBJ2-5 TRBV6-1 TRBD2 CVATSGAIQETQYF TGTGTTGCGACTAGCGGGGCTATTCAAGAGACCCAGTACTTC
- TRBJ1-4 TRBV7-9 - CASSHVPGENEKLFF TGTGCCAGCAGCCACGTCCCCGGGGAGAATGAAAAACTGTTTTTT
- TRBJ2-3 TRBV7-6 - CASSLTATNTQYF TGTGCCAGCAGCCTCACTGCTACTAATACGCAGTATTTT
few TRBJ2-3 TRBV7-6 TRBD1 CASSLAGQGLPNTQYF TGTGCCAGCAGCTTAGCGGGACAGGGTTTACCGAATACGCAGTATTTT
few TRBJ1-5 TRBV29-1 - CSVEEEGNSNQPQHF TGCAGCGTTGAAGAGGAGGGAAATAGCAATCAGCCCCAGCATTTT
many TRBJ1-1 TRBV7-2 TRBD1 CASSLYRGPTEAFF TGTGCCAGCAGCCTCTACAGGGGACCCACTGAAGCTTTCTTT
few TRBJ2-1 TRBV10-1 TRBD1 CASSETGTGFEQFF TGCGCCAGCAGTGAGACGGGGACAGGGTTTGAGCAGTTCTTC
many TRBJ2-1 TRBV3-1 - CASSQDSAGLNEQFF TGTGCCAGCAGCCAAGATTCGGCAGGGCTGAATGAGCAGTTCTTC
many TRBJ1-4 TRBV6-1 TRBD1 CASSLGQGSEKLFF TGTGCCAGCAGTCTGGGACAGGGAAGTGAAAAACTGTTTTTT
many TRBJ2-2 TRBV18 - CASSPGGNTGELFF TGTGCCAGCTCACCGGGAGGGAACACCGGGGAGCTGTTTTTT
few TRBJ2-3 TRBV7-3 TRBD2 CASSPPGGGTDTQYF TGTGCCAGCAGTCCTCCCGGGGGGGGGACAGATACGCAGTATTTT
many TRBJ2-7 TRBV2 - CASSEPKGTLSSYEQYF TGTGCCAGCAGTGAACCCAAAGGGACCCTTAGCTCCTACGAGCAGTACTTC
- TRBJ1-1 TRBV4-1 TRBD1 CASRPTGDTEAFF TGCGCCAGCAGACCGACAGGGGACACTGAAGCTTTCTTT
many TRBJ1-5 TRBV28 TRBD1 CASSPGGGNQPQHF TGTGCCAGCAGCCCAGGGGGGGGCAATCAGCCCCAGCATTTT
few TRBJ2-2 TRBV9 - CASSGVEGTGELFF TGTGCCAGCAGCGGAGTGGAGGGCACCGGGGAGCTGTTTTTT
many TRBJ2-1 TRBV7-2 - CASVGSYNEQFF TGTGCCAGCGTCGGGAGCTACAATGAGCAGTTCTTC
- TRBJ1-1 TRBV6-1 - CASRPTSTEAFF TGTGCCAGCAGACCCACCAGTACTGAAGCTTTCTTT
many TRBJ2-7 TRBV27 - CASSLGRSSYEQYF TGCGCCAGCAGCTTGGGTAGGAGCTCCTACGAGCAGTACTTC
few TRBJ2-7 TRBV9 - CASSAWDGPYEQYF TGTGCCAGCAGCGCGTGGGACGGCCCCTACGAGCAGTACTTC